These 13 T cell receptor beta chains originate from one sample sequenced in a study of shared clonotypes between healthy human individuals. Here immunoSEQ multiplex PCR was the method, and the copy in TCRdb shows in-frame clones only, minus some. The sample has 450,000 to 700,000 clones, around 95% seen once. Terminally differentiated effector memory CD45RA+ cells were excluded by CCR7 positive selection of CD45RO-negative cells. The sample comprised naive CD8+ T cells sorted from blood. The source of these receptors is a woman aged 25 to 39 in good health.

The chain links TRBV6-1 to TRBJ1-5; D call uncertain. CDR1 and CDR2 (germline): MNHNS, SASEGT. V lost 5 bases and J 10 bases, leaving 6 bases between the germline ends. The CDR3 consists of 10 residues. The CDR3 spells CASSHPPQHF. The CDR3 DNA reads TGTGCCAGCAGTCACCCACCCCAGCATTTT.

With regard to this clone: At one end, the junction sequence differs from germline, possibly due to a read error. V gene TRBV27 combines with J gene TRBJ1-5; unclear D gene. This CDR3 is 14 amino acids long. CDR1 is MNHEY and CDR2 is SMNVEV in the germline V gene (reference sequence). The CDR3, as DNA: TGTGCTAGCCGGTCGTGGCCAAGCACTCAGCCCCAGCATTTT. Translated, it gives CASRSWPSTQPQHF.

J is TRBJ2-2 and V is TRBV7-9; D is unclear. The germline V gene encodes CDR1 SEHNR and CDR2 FQNEAQ (reference sequence). This CDR3 is 13 amino acids long. The V and J ends lost 4 bases and 8 bases respectively, with 11 bases between them. The CDR3 DNA reads as TGTGCCAGCAGCTCCTCATCGTTGGGGGAGCTGTTTTTT. Protein sequence: CASSSSSLGELFF.

This chain links TRBV27 with TRBJ1-4; no clear D gene. Between the trimmed V and J ends, which lost 2 bases and 2 bases, there was a span of 6 bases. The CDR3 extends over 14 amino acids. Germline lookup yields CDR1 MNHEY and CDR2 SMNVEV (reference sequence). CDR3 bases: TGTGCCAGCAGTTTAAAAATTACTAATGAAAAACTGTTTTTT. Protein sequence: CASSLKITNEKLFF.

The chain combines TRBV4-2 with TRBJ1-1; D is ambiguous. Trimming took 0 bases from V and 0 from J, leaving 17 bases between them. The CDR3 contains 18 residues. Germline loops: CDR1 LGHNA, CDR2 YNFKEQ. CDR3 in amino acids: CASSQESLGLDMNTEAFF. CDR3 in DNA: TGTGCCAGCAGCCAAGAGTCCCTGGGTTTAGACATGAACACTGAAGCTTTCTTT.

This chain links TRBV28 with TRBJ2-1, with 12 bases matching TRBD2. This CDR3 has 16 amino acids. Germline loops: CDR1 MDHEN, CDR2 SYDVKM. J gave up 6 bases and V 1 base, and 4 bases lay outside the gene matches. The CDR3 DNA reads TGTGCCAGCAGTTTATCAGCTAGCGGGAGGGCCAATGAGCAGTTCTTC. This sequence encodes CASSLSASGRANEQFF. Together with reference TRBV28 and TRBJ2-1, the CDR3 gives the full variable domain: DVKVTQSSRYLVKRTGEKVFLECVQDMDHENMFWYRQDPGLGLRLIYFSYDVKMKEKGDIPEGYSVSREKKERFSLILESASTNQTSMYLCASSLSASGRANEQFFGPGTRLTVL.

V and J are TRBV7-7 and TRBJ2-2; 8 bases line up with TRBD2. V dropped 4 bases and J dropped 2; count of bases not matched to a gene: 6. There are 16 residues in the CDR3. Germline CDR1 reads SSHAT; CDR2 reads FNYEAQ (reference sequence). The CDR3 spells CASSSISGGNTGELFF. DNA of the CDR3: TGTGCCAGCAGCTCAATCAGCGGGGGCAACACCGGGGAGCTGTTTTTT.

This chain uses TRBV27 with TRBJ2-7, with D tentatively TRBD2 (6 bases). Trimming stripped 3 bases from V and 5 bases from J, with 11 bases between. The CDR3 sequence is 13 residues long. The germline gives CDR1 MNHEY, CDR2 SMNVEV (reference sequence). The chain's CDR3 is CASSFGGVDEQYF. The CDR3 bases are TGTGCCAGCAGTTTCGGGGGAGTGGACGAGCAGTACTTC.

The rearrangement uses TRBV6-5 and TRBJ2-7; 7 positions agree with TRBD2. This CDR3 contains 14 residues. V trimming: 0 bases; J trimming: 4 bases; junction bases outside the gene matches: 3. The germline V gene encodes CDR1 MNHEY and CDR2 SVGAGI. CDR3 protein: CASSYSAGRYEQYF. The CDR3, as DNA: TGTGCCAGCAGTTACTCAGCGGGACGATACGAGCAGTACTTC.

This chain connects TRBV5-4 to TRBJ1-2, with TRBD1 matching 8 bases. Germline V gene lookup returns CDR1 SGHNT and CDR2 YYREEE (reference sequence). This CDR3 region has 15 residues. J was trimmed by 2 bases and V by 0 bases; bases with no gene match: 3. The CDR3 sequence is CASSLVTGVNYGYTF. CDR3 DNA: TGTGCCAGCAGCTTGGTGACAGGGGTAAACTATGGCTACACCTTC.

The V call is TRBV10-3, the J call TRBJ2-1; 13 nucleotides match TRBD2. The CDR3 sequence is 16 residues long. J was trimmed by 2 bases and V by 4 bases; bases with no gene match: 2. Germline CDR1 ENHRY, CDR2 SYGVKD. CDR3 coding DNA: TGTGCCATCAGTGTTGGGACTAGCGGGACCTACAATGAGCAGTTCTTC. Translation gives CAISVGTSGTYNEQFF.

The V gene is TRBV13, the J gene TRBJ2-7; 8 bases match TRBD2. The CDR3 runs 15 residues. The trim removed 2 bases at V and 1 base at J, leaving 4 bases unmatched. Germline loops: CDR1 PRHDT, CDR2 FYEKMQ (reference sequence). This CDR3 is CASSLQLAASYEQYF. Here the CDR3 DNA reads TGTGCCAGCAGCTTACAACTAGCGGCTTCCTACGAGCAGTACTTC. Full variable domain (remainder filled in from reference TRBV13 and TRBJ2-7): AAGVIQSPRHLIKEKRETATLKCYPIPRHDTVYWYQQGPGQDPQFLISFYEKMQSDKGSIPDRFSAQQFSDYHSELNMSSLELGDSALYFCASSLQLAASYEQYFGPGTRLTVT.

This sequence joins TRBV6-5 and TRBJ1-1; TRBD1 might be the D (5 bases). There are 15 residues in the CDR3. V shed 6 bases and J shed 1 base, with 15 bases lying between them. Germline V lookup: CDR1 MNHEY, CDR2 SVGAGI. CDR3 DNA sequence: TGTGCCAGCAGCTATGCCGGGGCCCCGAACACTGAAGCTTTCTTT. It yields the protein CASSYAGAPNTEAFF.